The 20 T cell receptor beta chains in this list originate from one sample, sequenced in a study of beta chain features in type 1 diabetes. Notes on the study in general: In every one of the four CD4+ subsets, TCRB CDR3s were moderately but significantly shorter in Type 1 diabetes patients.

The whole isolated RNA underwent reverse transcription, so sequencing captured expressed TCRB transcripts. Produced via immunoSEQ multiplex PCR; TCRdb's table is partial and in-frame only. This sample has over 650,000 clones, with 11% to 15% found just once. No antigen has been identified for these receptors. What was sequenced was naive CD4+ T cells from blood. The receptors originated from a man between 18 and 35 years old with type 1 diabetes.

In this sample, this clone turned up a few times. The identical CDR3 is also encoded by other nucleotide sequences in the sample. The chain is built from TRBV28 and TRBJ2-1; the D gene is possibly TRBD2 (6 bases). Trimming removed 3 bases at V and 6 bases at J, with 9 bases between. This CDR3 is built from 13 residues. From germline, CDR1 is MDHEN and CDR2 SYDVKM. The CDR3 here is CASSLGLGNEQFF. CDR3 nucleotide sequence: TGTGCCAGCAGTTTGGGACTCGGCAATGAGCAGTTCTTC.

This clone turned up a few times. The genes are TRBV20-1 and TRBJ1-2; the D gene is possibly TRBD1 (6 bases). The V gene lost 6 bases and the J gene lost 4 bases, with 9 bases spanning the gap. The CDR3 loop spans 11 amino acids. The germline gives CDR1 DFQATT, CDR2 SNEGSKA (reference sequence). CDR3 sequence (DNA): TGCAGTGCCACGACAGGCTATGGCTACACCTTC. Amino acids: CSATTGYGYTF.

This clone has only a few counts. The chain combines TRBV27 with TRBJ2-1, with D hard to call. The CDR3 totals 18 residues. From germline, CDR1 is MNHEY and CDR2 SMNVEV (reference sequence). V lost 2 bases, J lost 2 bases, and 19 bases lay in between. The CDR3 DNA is TGTGCCAGCAGTTTAGTCGCAACGTGGGGTCCCCCCTACAATGAGCAGTTCTTC. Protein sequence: CASSLVATWGPPYNEQFF.

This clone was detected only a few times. The DNA of the CDR3 is TGTACACCGTACCCAGGGTCCCCCTACGAGCAGTACTTC. As protein: CTPYPGSPYEQYF. The gene calls are TRBV19 and TRBJ2-7, with D tentatively TRBD1 (5 bases). CDR1 is LNHDA, CDR2 SQIVND, per germline (reference sequence). The CDR3 covers 13 residues.

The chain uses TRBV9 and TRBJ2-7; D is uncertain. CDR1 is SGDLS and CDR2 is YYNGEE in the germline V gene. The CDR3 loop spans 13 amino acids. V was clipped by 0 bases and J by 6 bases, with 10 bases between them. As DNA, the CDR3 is TGTGCCAGCAGCGTAGAAGTAAAGGGCGAGCAGTACTTC. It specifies CASSVEVKGEQYF.

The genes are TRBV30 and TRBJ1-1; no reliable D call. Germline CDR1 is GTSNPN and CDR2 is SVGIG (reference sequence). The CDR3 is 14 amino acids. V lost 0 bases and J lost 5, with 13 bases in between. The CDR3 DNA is TGTGCCTGGAGTGTACTCCTGTCGCGAACTGAAGCTTTCTTT. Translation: CAWSVLLSRTEAFF.

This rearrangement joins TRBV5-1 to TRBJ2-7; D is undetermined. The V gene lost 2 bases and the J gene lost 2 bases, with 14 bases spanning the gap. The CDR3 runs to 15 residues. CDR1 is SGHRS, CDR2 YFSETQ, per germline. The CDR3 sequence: CASSFYSDEAYEQYF. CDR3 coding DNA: TGCGCCAGCAGCTTCTACTCGGATGAGGCCTACGAGCAGTACTTC.

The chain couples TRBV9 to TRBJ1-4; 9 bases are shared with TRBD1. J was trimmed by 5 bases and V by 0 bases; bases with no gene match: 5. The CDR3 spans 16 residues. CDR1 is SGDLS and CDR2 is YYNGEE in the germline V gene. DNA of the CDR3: TGTGCCAGCAGCGTAGGGCGACAGGGGGTAAATGAAAAACTGTTTTTT. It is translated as CASSVGRQGVNEKLFF.

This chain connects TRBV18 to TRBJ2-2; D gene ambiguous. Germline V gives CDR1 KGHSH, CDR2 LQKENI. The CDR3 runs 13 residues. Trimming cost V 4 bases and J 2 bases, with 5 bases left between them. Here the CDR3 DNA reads TGTGCCAGCTCACTGGGCAACACCGGGGAGCTGTTTTTT. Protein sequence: CASSLGNTGELFF.

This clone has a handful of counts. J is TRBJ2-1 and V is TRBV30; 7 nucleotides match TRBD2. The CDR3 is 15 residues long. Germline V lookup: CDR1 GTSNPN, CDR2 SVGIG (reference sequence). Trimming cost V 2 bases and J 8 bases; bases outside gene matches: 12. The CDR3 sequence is CAWSRTRRGSDEQFF. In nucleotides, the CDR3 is TGTGCCTGGAGTCGGACTAGAAGGGGTAGCGATGAGCAGTTCTTC.

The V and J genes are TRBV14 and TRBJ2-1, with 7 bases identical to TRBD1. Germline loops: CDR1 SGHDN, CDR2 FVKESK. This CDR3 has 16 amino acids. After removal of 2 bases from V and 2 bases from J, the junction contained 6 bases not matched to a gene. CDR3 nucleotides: TGTGCCAGCAGCCAACAATCCGGGACAGCCTACAATGAGCAGTTCTTC. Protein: CASSQQSGTAYNEQFF.

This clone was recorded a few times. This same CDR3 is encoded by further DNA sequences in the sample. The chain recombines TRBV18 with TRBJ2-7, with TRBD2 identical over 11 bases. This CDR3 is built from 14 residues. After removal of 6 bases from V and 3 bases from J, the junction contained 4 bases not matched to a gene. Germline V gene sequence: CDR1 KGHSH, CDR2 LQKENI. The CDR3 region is CASSPGLADYEQYF. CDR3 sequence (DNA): TGTGCCAGCTCGCCGGGACTAGCGGACTACGAGCAGTACTTC. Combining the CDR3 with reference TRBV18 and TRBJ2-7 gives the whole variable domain NAGVMQNPRHLVRRRGQEARLRCSPMKGHSHVYWYRQLPEEGLKFMVYLQKENIIDESGMPKERFSAEFPKEGPSILRIQQVVRGDSAAYFCASSPGLADYEQYFGPGTRLTVT.

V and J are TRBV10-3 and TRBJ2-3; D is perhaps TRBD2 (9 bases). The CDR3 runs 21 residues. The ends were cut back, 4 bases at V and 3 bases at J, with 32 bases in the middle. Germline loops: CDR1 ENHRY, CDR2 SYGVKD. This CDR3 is CAISGVKTGASGNPGTDTQYF. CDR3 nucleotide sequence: TGTGCCATCAGTGGGGTCAAGACAGGGGCTAGCGGGAACCCCGGTACAGATACGCAGTATTTT.

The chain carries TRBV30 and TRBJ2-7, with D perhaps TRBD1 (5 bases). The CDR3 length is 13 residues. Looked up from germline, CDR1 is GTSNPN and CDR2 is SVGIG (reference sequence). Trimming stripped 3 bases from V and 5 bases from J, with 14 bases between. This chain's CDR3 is CAWRDRQRNEQYF. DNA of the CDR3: TGTGCCTGGAGGGATCGACAGAGGAACGAGCAGTACTTC.

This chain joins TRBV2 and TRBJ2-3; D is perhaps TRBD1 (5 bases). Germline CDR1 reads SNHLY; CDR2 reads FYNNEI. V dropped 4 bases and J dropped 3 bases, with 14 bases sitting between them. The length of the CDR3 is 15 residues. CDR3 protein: CASSAQGIRTDTQYF. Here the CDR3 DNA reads TGTGCCAGCAGTGCCCAGGGAATTCGTACAGATACGCAGTATTTT.

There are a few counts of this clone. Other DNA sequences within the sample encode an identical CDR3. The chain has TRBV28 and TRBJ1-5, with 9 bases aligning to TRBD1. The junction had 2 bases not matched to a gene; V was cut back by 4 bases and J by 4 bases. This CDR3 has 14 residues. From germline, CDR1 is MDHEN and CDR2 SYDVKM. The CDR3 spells CASSSGQGNQPQHF. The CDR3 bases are TGTGCCAGCAGTTCCGGACAGGGGAATCAGCCCCAGCATTTT.

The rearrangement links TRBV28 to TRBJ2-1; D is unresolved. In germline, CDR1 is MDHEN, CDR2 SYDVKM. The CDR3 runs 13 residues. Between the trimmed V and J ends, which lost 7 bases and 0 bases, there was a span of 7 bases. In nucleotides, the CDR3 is TGTGCCAGCAACCGAGGCTCCTACAATGAGCAGTTCTTC. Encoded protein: CASNRGSYNEQFF.

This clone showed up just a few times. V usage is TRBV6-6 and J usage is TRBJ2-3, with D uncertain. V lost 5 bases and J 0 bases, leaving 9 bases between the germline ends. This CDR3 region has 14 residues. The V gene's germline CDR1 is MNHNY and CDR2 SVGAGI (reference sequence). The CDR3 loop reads CASSPWTSTDTQYF. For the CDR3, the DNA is TGTGCCAGCAGTCCCTGGACGAGCACAGATACGCAGTATTTT.

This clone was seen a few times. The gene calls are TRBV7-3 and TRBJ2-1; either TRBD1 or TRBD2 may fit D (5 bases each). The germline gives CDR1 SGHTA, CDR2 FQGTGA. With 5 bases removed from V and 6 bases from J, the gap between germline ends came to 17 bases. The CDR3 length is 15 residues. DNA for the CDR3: TGTGCCAGCAGCCCCTTCTCGGGACCAGCCAATGAGCAGTTCTTC. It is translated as CASSPFSGPANEQFF.

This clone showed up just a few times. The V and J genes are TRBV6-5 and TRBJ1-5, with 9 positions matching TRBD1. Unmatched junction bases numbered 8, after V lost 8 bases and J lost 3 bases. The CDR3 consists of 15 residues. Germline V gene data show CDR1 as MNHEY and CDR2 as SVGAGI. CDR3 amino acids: CASSPGTGHNQPQHF. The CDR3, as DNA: TGTGCCAGCTCACCCGGGACAGGGCACAATCAGCCCCAGCATTTT.